The source of this TCR beta chain is a study of T-cell memory formation after mild COVID-19. Overall study: Among the donors, TCR clusters were largely specific to each donor. Study observations and caveats: Shrinking CD4+ clones resided mostly in CM and EM, and CD8+ ones in EMRA. Clones contracting day 15 to 85 were balanced CD4/CD8; later expanders leaned CD4+.

This clonotype has just a few counts. Its target is not known. Researchers used 5'RACE with constant-segment primers to make TCR alpha and TCR beta cDNA libraries that carry sample barcodes and UMIs. Each CDR3 protein is one row after TCRdb ran MiXCR on the 5' RACE reads. The sample carries hundreds of thousands of distinct CDR3 sequences, roughly 18% recorded once. Germline V gene sequence: CDR1 SGHTA, CDR2 FQGTGA. V was cut by 1 base and J by 5 bases, with 12 bases left in between. The CDR3 loop spans 15 amino acids. The V call is TRBV7-3, the J call TRBJ2-1; weak D call: TRBD2 (6 bases). This sequence was found in an adult woman who had mild COVID-19 (a few samples of this study predate the infection). Cell type and time point are not known. The specimen was PBMCs or a T cell subset sorted from them (not recorded which). The CDR3 coding sequence is TGTGCCAGCAGCTTAAATCCGACTAGAAACAATGAGCAGTTCTTC. This sequence encodes CASSLNPTRNNEQFF.